This T cell receptor (beta chain) was sequenced in a study of cytomegalovirus exposure and HLA in healthy donors. Notes on the study in general: For most TCR beta V segments, an earlier analysis put the productive rate at about 90% or about 30% of the time.

The length of the CDR3 is 14 residues. The ends lost 6 bases at V and 4 bases at J; junction bases unmatched: 7. From germline, CDR1 is MNHEY and CDR2 SVGAGI. The PCR had 60 Vbeta and 13 Jbeta primers. Sequenced by immunoSEQ multiplex PCR; TCRdb stores in-frame clones only, minus some. This table holds some 190,000 clones, approximately 80% found once. About this clone: The target antigen is unknown.

The sequenced sample consisted of PBMCs. J is TRBJ2-7 and V is TRBV6-5; 9 bases fit TRBD2. The receptor was isolated from a girl aged 5 to 17 in good health and CMV-seropositive. The CDR3 here is CASRIAGVAYEQYF. CDR3 DNA sequence: TGTGCCAGCAGAATAGCGGGAGTAGCGTACGAGCAGTACTTC.